What follows describes a single T cell receptor (beta chain). TCRdb's copy holds only in-frame clones and misses some; the assay was immunoSEQ multiplex PCR. The sample gives roughly 59,000 clones, roughly 90% of which show up once; roughly 1.5% is in the top ten. These data are taken from a study of control samples from healthy donors and cancer patients. The CDR3 loop spans 14 amino acids. The V segment lost 5 bases and the J segment 8 bases; nucleotides outside the gene matches: 5. Germline V gene data show CDR1 as MNHEY and CDR2 as SVGEGT. This clonotype originated in a man between 35 and 55 years old with colorectal cancer. The specimen sequenced was PBMCs. The rearrangement joins TRBV6-2 or TRBV6-3 to TRBJ2-1; TRBD2 matches at 11 bases. The CDR3 sequence: CASSKLAGGYEQFF. As DNA, the CDR3 is TGTGCCAGCAGTAAGCTAGCGGGGGGATATGAGCAGTTCTTC.